This TCR beta chain is from a study of beta chain features in type 1 diabetes. The entirety of the isolated RNA underwent reverse transcription, so expressed TCRB transcripts were sequenced. Here immunoSEQ multiplex PCR was the method, and the copy in TCRdb shows in-frame clones only, minus some. Among 240,000 or so clones listed, 25% to 35% were seen once. The CDR3 has 11 amino acids. V lost 9 bases and J lost 5; bases outside the gene matches: 2. Germline V gene data show CDR1 as MNHNS and CDR2 as SASEGT. Regarding the study as a whole: It was among patients, rather than healthy donors, that naive, central memory and Treg TCRB repertoires appeared more similar. People with Type 1 diabetes carried modestly yet significantly shorter TCRB CDR3s in all four CD4+ subsets.

CD45RO/CCR7/CD25/CD127/CD95/CD27 sorting isolated CD4+ naive, central memory, regulatory and stem cell-like memory cells. This clone has more than one count but fewer than ten. Its target is unknown. This chain links TRBV6-1 with TRBJ2-3; 7 positions agree with TRBD2. The sample comprised central memory CD4+ T cells from blood. This receptor was identified in a man between 25 and 39 years old in good health. CDR3 sequence: CASREEDTQYF. The DNA for the CDR3 is TGTGCCAGTCGGGAGGAAGATACGCAGTATTTT.